Listed here are 20 T cell receptor beta chains from one sample, sequenced in a study of Ad26.COV2.S vaccination and SARS-CoV-2 variants. Treatment specified: about 20 received Ad26.COV2.S at low or high dose, single or two shots; 5 received placebo; per-sample allocation not given. Samples analyzed were those drawn on day 63 after the first vaccine or placebo injection. Generated by immunoSEQ multiplex PCR, the TCRdb table keeps only in-frame clones and is missing some. The sample includes around 400,000 clones, over 75% of them seen just once. The sequences come from peripheral blood, collected in a trial of Ad26.COV2.S vaccine versus placebo. These receptors were taken from a person between 18 and 60 years old who received the Ad26.COV2.S COVID-19 vaccine or a placebo.

This clone was observed a handful of times. This sequence joins TRBV5-6 and TRBJ1-1; a possible D gene is TRBD1 (6 bases). Germline V CDR1 and CDR2: SGHDT, YYEEEE. Trimming removed 0 bases from V and 1 base from J, with 16 bases in between. The CDR3 is 17 residues long. The CDR3 DNA reads TGTGCCAGCAGCTTGGAGGCAGGGGCGTCCAGGAACACTGAAGCTTTCTTT. Protein: CASSLEAGASRNTEAFF.

This sequence joins TRBV18 and TRBJ1-5; possibly TRBD1 for D (5 bases). Germline values: CDR1 KGHSH, CDR2 LQKENI. This CDR3 comprises 14 residues. V lost 6 bases, J lost 2 bases, and 11 bases lay in between. CDR3 residues: CASSQGIGNQPQHF. CDR3 DNA: TGTGCCAGCTCCCAGGGAATCGGCAATCAGCCCCAGCATTTT.

The table lists this clone with a few counts. V is TRBV27 and J is TRBJ1-1, with 9 positions matching TRBD1. Germline lookup yields CDR1 MNHEY and CDR2 SMNVEV (reference sequence). The CDR3 spans 14 residues. Trimming removed 6 bases from V and 3 bases from J; junction bases left unmatched: 5. CDR3 in DNA: TGTGCCAGCAGACTACAGGGGGCGTACACTGAAGCTTTCTTT. This sequence encodes CASRLQGAYTEAFF.

The rearrangement joins TRBV24-1 to TRBJ2-1; TRBD1 matches 9 bases. There are 17 residues in the CDR3. Per the germline V gene, CDR1 is KGHDR and CDR2 is SFDVKD. Trimming took 3 bases from V and 7 from J; bases not matched to a gene: 12. The CDR3 sequence is CATSDPLGDRARNEQFF. Written as DNA, the CDR3 is TGTGCCACCAGTGATCCCCTAGGGGACAGGGCAAGGAATGAGCAGTTCTTC.

Only one count was recorded for this clone. The J gene is TRBJ2-6, the V gene TRBV30; D gene uncertain. The CDR3 sequence is 13 residues long. Germline V gene sequence: CDR1 GTSNPN, CDR2 SVGIG (reference sequence). The V and J ends lost 1 base and 0 bases respectively, with 1 base between them. The CDR3 coding sequence is TGTGCCTGGAGTGGCTCTGGGGCCAACGTCCTGACTTTC. Amino acids: CAWSGSGANVLTF.

The chain is built from TRBV4-2 and TRBJ2-3; 8 bases fit TRBD2. Per the germline V gene, CDR1 is LGHNA and CDR2 is YNFKEQ. The trim removed 0 bases at V and 4 bases at J, leaving 9 bases unmatched. This CDR3 is 17 amino acids long. The CDR3 region has the DNA TGTGCCAGCAGCCAAGATGGGCTAGCGGGCAACCCAGATACGCAGTATTTT. Amino acids: CASSQDGLAGNPDTQYF.

CDR3 nucleotides: TGTGCCAGCAGCTTGCTAGCGGGAGATTGGGATGAGCAGTTCTTC. Residues: CASSLLAGDWDEQFF. The genes are TRBV7-9 and TRBJ2-1; 10 bases agree with TRBD2. Unmatched junction bases numbered 7, after V lost 3 bases and J lost 8 bases. CDR1 and CDR2 (germline): SEHNR, FQNEAQ (reference sequence). The CDR3 is made up of 15 amino acids. Complete variable domain (other parts from reference TRBV7-9 and TRBJ2-1): DTGVSQNPRHKITKRGQNVTFRCDPISEHNRLYWYRQTLGQGPEFLTYFQNEAQLEKSRLLSDRFSAERPKGSFSTLEIQRTEQGDSAMYLCASSLLAGDWDEQFFGPGTRLTVL.

In regard to this clone: Other DNA sequences in the sample encode the same CDR3. V is TRBV5-1 and J is TRBJ2-1; TRBD2 agrees at 8 bases. There are 15 residues in the CDR3. After removal of 2 bases from V and 3 bases from J, the junction contained 4 bases not matched to a gene. CDR1 and CDR2 (germline): SGHRS, YFSETQ. This CDR3 is CASSFNGRGYNEQFF. CDR3 sequence (DNA): TGCGCCAGCAGCTTTAACGGGAGGGGCTACAATGAGCAGTTCTTC.

The chain joins TRBV30 to TRBJ2-1; 10 bases are a match to TRBD2. The CDR3 is 15 residues long. Germline values: CDR1 GTSNPN, CDR2 SVGIG (reference sequence). The junction had 4 bases not matched to a gene; V was cut back by 0 bases and J by 5 bases. The CDR3 region is CAWSVGTSVNNEQFF. CDR3 DNA sequence: TGTGCCTGGAGTGTAGGGACTAGCGTTAACAATGAGCAGTTCTTC.

V and J are TRBV28 and TRBJ1-3; tentative D call: TRBD1 (6 bases). Trimming took 5 bases from V and 0 from J, leaving 11 bases between them. The CDR3 is made up of 15 amino acids. Germline V CDR1 and CDR2: MDHEN, SYDVKM. The CDR3 here is CASSPRDNSGNTIYF. CDR3 coding DNA: TGTGCCAGCAGTCCCCGGGACAACTCTGGAAACACCATATATTTT.

This clone is a singleton in its sample. The rearrangement links TRBV19 to TRBJ2-7; possible D gene TRBD1, 6 bases. V shed 7 bases and J shed 3 bases, with 13 bases lying between them. Germline values: CDR1 LNHDA, CDR2 SQIVND (reference sequence). This CDR3 region has 13 residues. The CDR3 DNA reads as TGTGCCAGTACTTGGGGACAAAACTACGAGCAGTACTTC. Translated, it gives CASTWGQNYEQYF.

The chain employs TRBV7-2 and TRBJ1-1; D not resolved. V lost 5 bases and J lost 6, with 10 bases in between. The germline CDR1 and CDR2 sequences are SGHTA and FQGNSA. This CDR3 has 12 amino acids. The CDR3 DNA follows: TGTGCCAGCAGCCGGGTCGGGCCTGAAGCTTTCTTT. This encodes CASSRVGPEAFF.

This chain joins TRBV7-9 and TRBJ2-7, with 8 bases matching TRBD2. The ends lost 8 bases at V and 5 bases at J; junction bases unmatched: 14. CDR1 is SEHNR, CDR2 FQNEAQ, per germline (reference sequence). This CDR3 comprises 15 residues. The CDR3 spells CASREHRSGRDEQYF. The CDR3 bases are TGTGCCAGCCGCGAACATCGAAGCGGGAGAGACGAGCAGTACTTC.

The genes are TRBV19 and TRBJ2-1; 7 bases are shared with TRBD2. CDR1 is LNHDA, CDR2 SQIVND, per germline (reference sequence). V was clipped by 4 bases and J by 0 bases; unmatched bases: 12. CDR3 length: 18 amino acids. The CDR3 DNA follows: TGTGCCAGTAGTAGCCCCCCTTGGCGGGGGAGCTCCTACAATGAGCAGTTCTTC. It encodes CASSSPPWRGSSYNEQFF.

V is TRBV7-9 and J is TRBJ2-1, with 7 bases matching TRBD2. Germline CDR1 is SEHNR and CDR2 is FQNEAQ (reference sequence). CDR3 size: 15 residues. V lost 6 bases and J lost 3; bases outside the gene matches: 8. The CDR3 sequence is CASRIAGKRYNEQFF. The CDR3 DNA is TGTGCCAGCAGAATAGCGGGCAAGCGCTACAATGAGCAGTTCTTC.

V is TRBV21-1 and J is TRBJ2-3; no DNA check was done on the table's D call, TRBD2. TRBV21-1 is a known pseudogene. The CDR3 has 13 residues. The CDR3 DNA reads as TGTGCCAGCAGCCGGCTAGGTTCAGATACGCAGTATTTT. Translated, it gives CASSRLGSDTQYF.

This clone was observed once. This chain joins TRBV27 and TRBJ2-7; D unclear. V was clipped by 10 bases and J by 0 bases, with 10 bases between them. Germline V CDR1 and CDR2: MNHEY, SMNVEV (reference sequence). The CDR3 length is 12 residues. The CDR3 region has the DNA TGTGCCACCCAGACTGACTCCTACGAGCAGTACTTC. Translating gives CATQTDSYEQYF.

This sequence joins TRBV3-1 (or the pseudogene TRBV3-2) and TRBJ2-3; weak D call: TRBD2 (6 bases). V was pared by 2 bases and J by 8 bases, with 8 bases between. Germline CDR1 reads LGHDT; CDR2 reads YNNKEL (reference sequence). This CDR3 is built from 12 residues. CDR3 DNA: TGTGCCAGCAGCCAACTCGGGGGTACGCAGTATTTT. Translating gives CASSQLGGTQYF.

J is TRBJ2-7 and V is TRBV7-2; maybe TRBD1 (7 bases). The V gene's germline CDR1 is SGHTA and CDR2 FQGNSA. There are 15 residues in the CDR3. V was pared by 5 bases and J by 3 bases, with 17 bases between. The chain's CDR3 is CASSLSGGQNYEQYF. CDR3 in DNA: TGTGCCAGCAGCCTCTCCGGGGGACAGAACTACGAGCAGTACTTC.

The rearrangement links TRBV6-5 to TRBJ1-4, with D perhaps matching TRBD1 (5 bases). The ends were cut back, 0 bases at V and 5 bases at J, with 10 bases in the middle. The CDR3 totals 15 residues. Germline assignment: CDR1 MNHEY and CDR2 SVGAGI. CDR3 residues: CASSYSIGENEKLFF. The DNA of the CDR3 is TGTGCCAGCAGTTACTCGATAGGGGAAAATGAAAAACTGTTTTTT.